This T cell receptor (beta chain) is from a study of T cell repertoires in cytomegalovirus infection. For this clonotype: Its antigen is unknown.

Each CDR3 protein is one row after TCRdb ran MiXCR on the reads. Seen here are roughly 990,000 distinct CDR3 sequences, approximately 31% observed once, and the top ten hold under 15%. V gave up 2 bases and J gave up 7 bases; unmatched junction bases: 8. Germline V lookup: CDR1 MNHNS, CDR2 SASEGT. CDR3 length: 16 amino acids. This specimen consisted of cultured CD8+ T cells from PBMCs, obtained from culture after CMV antigen stimulation. The clonotype originates from a human donor in good health (CMV status not recorded). Some clones in this sample may be carry-over from other donors' samples. This chain links TRBV6-1 with TRBJ2-1, with TRBD2 matching over 10 bases. The CDR3: CASSEWTSGFPNEQFF. As DNA, the CDR3 is TGTGCCAGCAGTGAATGGACTAGCGGATTCCCTAATGAGCAGTTCTTC.